Listed below are T cell receptor beta chains from one sample, sequenced in a study of T cell responses to AZD1222 COVID-19 vaccine. The method was immunoSEQ multiplex PCR; TCRdb's version includes in-frame clones alone and lacks a portion of them. The sample lists approximately 180,000 clones, around 94% seen once, with less than 3% in the top ten. The sequenced sample was peripheral blood, obtained on day 0 of AZD1222 vaccination. The receptors were sampled from an adult in good health. CDR3s include the opening cysteine and the closing phenylalanine or tryptophan. Fields, in order: D gene, V gene, J gene, CDR3 protein. The D gene is left open where the match is weak.

NA	TRBV6-5	TRBJ1-1	CAGRLDMNTEAFF
NA	TRBV6-5	TRBJ1-1	CASRTTEAFF
NA	TRBV11-2	TRBJ2-2	CASSSRRGWNTGELFF
NA	TRBV7-2	TRBJ1-6	CASTPGLLSYNSPLHF
NA	TRBV5-4	TRBJ2-7	CASSLVGREIGREQYF
NA	TRBV15	TRBJ2-2	CATRAAGNTGELFF
NA	TRBV20-1	TRBJ1-1	CSASQQGPMNTEAFF
NA	TRBV7-2	TRBJ2-7	CASSKRASGTPMKQYF
NA	TRBV18	TRBJ2-5	CASSPGPQARETQYF
TRBD1	TRBV11-3	TRBJ1-5	CASSLDSPGQGIGASQPQHF
TRBD1	TRBV18	TRBJ2-1	CASSQPGQGSYNEQFF
NA	TRBV30	TRBJ1-4	CAHLQGANEKLFF
TRBD1	TRBV5-6	TRBJ1-2	CASSLGGQAALANYGYTF
TRBD1	TRBV10-3	TRBJ2-7	CAISVGQGGSYEQYF
TRBD1	TRBV11-2	TRBJ1-1	CASSPIGGTGLNTEAFF
TRBD1	TRBV6-5	TRBJ1-2	CASSMDRGPSGYTF
NA	TRBV15	TRBJ2-1	CATSRDERVPYNEQFF
NA	TRBV18	TRBJ1-2	CASSQGTPVNNYGYTF
TRBD2	TRBV7-6	TRBJ2-1	CASSSRPGTSGRAGNEQFF
NA	TRBV6-4	TRBJ1-2	CASSVTSGTPNYGYTF
NA	TRBV11-2	TRBJ1-1	CASSSRAMNTEAFF
TRBD1	TRBV7-9	TRBJ1-1	CASSQGTGSTEAFF
NA	TRBV28	TRBJ1-2	CASSLWGDGYTF
NA	TRBV27	TRBJ1-1	CASSLDRTEAFF
TRBD1	TRBV4-2	TRBJ1-2	CASSQEDRGNGYTF
NA	TRBV5-6	TRBJ2-5	CASSLGVRGGETQYF
TRBD1	TRBV29-1	TRBJ1-1	CSVEGQEDTEAFF
TRBD2	TRBV5-1	TRBJ2-7	CASSLPLAGDTYEQYF
NA	TRBV11-3	TRBJ1-5	CASSSYRVNQPQHF
NA	TRBV18	TRBJ1-1	CASSPPWGGIGNTEAFF
NA	TRBV5-8	TRBJ2-5	CASSFRPGHESAETQYF
NA	TRBV15	TRBJ2-1	CATSSVFGNLNNEQFF
TRBD1	TRBV5-6	TRBJ1-1	CASSHGRQGVMNTEAFF
TRBD2	TRBV6-2/TRBV6-3	TRBJ2-6	CASSYSTGRVPGANVLTF
TRBD1	TRBV6-4	TRBJ1-1	CASRTQTGANTEAFF
NA	TRBV6-5	TRBJ1-1	CASQGAGTIEAFF
NA	TRBV6-5	TRBJ1-2	CASSYRVGDYGYTF
TRBD2	TRBV15	TRBJ2-3	CATSRDPGGPDTQYF
NA	TRBV19	TRBJ1-1	CASSIFAGNTEAFF
NA	TRBV5-1	TRBJ1-5	CASSLAPRTDSNQPQHF
TRBD1	TRBV15	TRBJ2-7	CATSRGGQGEYF
TRBD1	TRBV5-1	TRBJ1-5	CASSLGDRAGNQPQHF
TRBD2	TRBV5-1	TRBJ2-7	CASSYLAGGSPEQYF
NA	TRBV27	TRBJ1-1	CASRPAGLNTEAFF
NA	TRBV9	TRBJ2-1	CASSRHNEQFF
TRBD1	TRBV15	TRBJ1-2	CATSRSPWDSSTKTF
TRBD1	TRBV2	TRBJ1-5	CASRLTGSIGNQPQHF
NA	TRBV2	TRBJ2-7	CASSEARLSSYEQYF
TRBD1	TRBV2	TRBJ1-1	CASSEAAQGVAEAFF
TRBD1	TRBV18	TRBJ2-7	CASSPARTGAYEQYF
TRBD2	TRBV7-2	TRBJ2-5	CASSSLAGVGRILETQYF
NA	TRBV4-2	TRBJ2-3	CASSHPERSTDTQYF
NA	TRBV7-8	TRBJ1-1	CASSLQGSEAFF
NA	TRBV30	TRBJ2-7	CAWSSGQGYEQYF